This TCR beta chain comes out of a study of technical replicates of blood from several donors. Profiled with immunoSEQ multiplex PCR; TCRdb holds only in-frame clones, not every one. The top ten clones hold 0.2% to 0.3% of a sample with tens of thousands of clones, around 94% of them seen once. On this clone itself: At the DNA level, this CDR3 is encoded by other sequences in the same sample as well.

This TCR came from a human donor in good health. The sequenced sample consisted of T cells isolated from PBMCs.

The CDR3 sequence: CASSSSGRYEQYF. CDR3 nucleotides: TGTGCCAGCAGCTCCAGCGGACGTTACGAGCAGTACTTC. This sequence joins TRBV7-9 and TRBJ2-7, with D tentatively TRBD2 (5 bases). There are 13 residues in the CDR3. Trimming took off 4 bases at V and 4 bases at J, with 11 bases between the two ends. CDR1 and CDR2 (germline): SEHNR, FQNEAQ (reference sequence).